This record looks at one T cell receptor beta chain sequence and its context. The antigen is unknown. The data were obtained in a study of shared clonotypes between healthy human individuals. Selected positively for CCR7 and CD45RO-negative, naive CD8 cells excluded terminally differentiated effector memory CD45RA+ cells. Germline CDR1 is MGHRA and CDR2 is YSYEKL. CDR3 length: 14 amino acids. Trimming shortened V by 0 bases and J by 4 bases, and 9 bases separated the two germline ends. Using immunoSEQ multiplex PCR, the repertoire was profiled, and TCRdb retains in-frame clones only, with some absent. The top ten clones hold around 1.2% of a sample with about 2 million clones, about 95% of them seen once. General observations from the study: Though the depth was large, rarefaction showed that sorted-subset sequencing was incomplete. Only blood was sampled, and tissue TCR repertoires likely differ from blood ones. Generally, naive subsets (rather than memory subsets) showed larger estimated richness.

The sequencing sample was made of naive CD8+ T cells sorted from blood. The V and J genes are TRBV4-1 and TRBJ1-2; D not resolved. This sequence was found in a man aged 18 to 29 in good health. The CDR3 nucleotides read TGCGCCAGCAGCCAAGATATGACGGGCTATGGCTACACCTTC. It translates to CASSQDMTGYGYTF.